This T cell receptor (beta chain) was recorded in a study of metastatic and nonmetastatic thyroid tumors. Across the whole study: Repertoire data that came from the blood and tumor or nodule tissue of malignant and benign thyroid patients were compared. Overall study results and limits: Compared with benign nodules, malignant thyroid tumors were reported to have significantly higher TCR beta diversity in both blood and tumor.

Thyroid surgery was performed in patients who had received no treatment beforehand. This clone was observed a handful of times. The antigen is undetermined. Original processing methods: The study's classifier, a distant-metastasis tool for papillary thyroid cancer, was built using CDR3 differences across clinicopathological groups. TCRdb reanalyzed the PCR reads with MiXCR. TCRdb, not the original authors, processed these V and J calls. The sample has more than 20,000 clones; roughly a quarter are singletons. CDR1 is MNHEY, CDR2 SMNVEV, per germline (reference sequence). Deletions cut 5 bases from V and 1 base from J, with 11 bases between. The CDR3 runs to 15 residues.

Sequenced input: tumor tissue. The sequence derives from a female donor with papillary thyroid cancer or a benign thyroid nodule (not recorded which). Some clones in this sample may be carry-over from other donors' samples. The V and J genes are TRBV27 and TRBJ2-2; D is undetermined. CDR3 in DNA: TGTGCCAGCAGTCCCAGTACAGTGAACACCGGGGAGCTGTTTTTT. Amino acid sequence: CASSPSTVNTGELFF.